The rows below give T cell receptor beta chains drawn from one sample of a study of CD4+ T cells in melanoma. Produced via immunoSEQ multiplex PCR; TCRdb's table is partial and in-frame only. Altogether about 9,900 clones are present, 60% to 80% being singletons, with the ten largest covering around a fifth. The specimen was peripheral blood. The receptors shown here come from a human donor with melanoma. Both conserved end residues are part of each CDR3. Each record gives: J gene, clone size, V gene, D gene, CDR3 protein, CDR3 DNA. A D gene is named only where the DNA matches it firmly. The size field is filled for only some rows; it gives once, few, many or a size class.

J gene: TRBJ2-7; clone size: .; V gene: TRBV27; D gene: TRBD1; CDR3 protein: CASSSPQGARHEQYF; CDR3 DNA: TGTGCCAGCAGTTCACCTCAGGGGGCGCGCCACGAGCAGTACTTC
J gene: TRBJ1-1; clone size: medium-sized; V gene: TRBV6-1; D gene: .; CDR3 protein: CASSETMNFVAEAFF; CDR3 DNA: TGTGCCAGCAGTGAAACTATGAACTTCGTGGCAGAAGCTTTCTTT
J gene: TRBJ2-1; clone size: .; V gene: TRBV2; D gene: .; CDR3 protein: CAKSGTHNEQFF; CDR3 DNA: TGTGCCAAGTCCGGGACTCACAATGAGCAGTTCTTC
J gene: TRBJ1-2; clone size: .; V gene: TRBV30; D gene: .; CDR3 protein: CAWSGQIYGYTF; CDR3 DNA: TGTGCCTGGAGTGGTCAAATTTATGGCTACACCTTC
J gene: TRBJ1-6; clone size: .; V gene: TRBV9; D gene: TRBD1; CDR3 protein: CASSAKGQGNSPLHF; CDR3 DNA: TGTGCCAGCAGCGCGAAGGGACAGGGGAATTCACCCCTCCACTTT
J gene: TRBJ2-1; clone size: once; V gene: TRBV5-5; D gene: TRBD1; CDR3 protein: CASSLWDRGRSSYNEQFF; CDR3 DNA: TGTGCCAGCAGCTTATGGGACAGGGGGCGGAGCTCCTACAATGAGCAGTTCTTC
J gene: TRBJ2-7; clone size: few; V gene: TRBV7-9; D gene: .; CDR3 protein: CASSTQTGTYEQYF; CDR3 DNA: TGTGCCAGCAGCACCCAGACCGGAACCTACGAGCAGTACTTC
J gene: TRBJ2-6; clone size: .; V gene: TRBV7-9; D gene: TRBD1; CDR3 protein: CASNPGGTGYGGANVLTF; CDR3 DNA: TGTGCCAGCAACCCCGGCGGGACAGGGTATGGTGGGGCCAACGTCCTGACTTTC
J gene: TRBJ2-7; clone size: .; V gene: TRBV29-1; D gene: .; CDR3 protein: CSVVPRSGHEQYF; CDR3 DNA: TGCAGCGTCGTGCCCCGCTCCGGACACGAGCAGTACTTC
J gene: TRBJ2-1; clone size: once; V gene: TRBV2; D gene: TRBD2; CDR3 protein: CASRGSGGGFNEQFF; CDR3 DNA: TGTGCCAGCAGAGGAAGCGGGGGGGGTTTCAATGAGCAGTTCTTC
J gene: TRBJ1-3; clone size: .; V gene: TRBV13; D gene: .; CDR3 protein: CASSLGRYSGNTIYF; CDR3 DNA: TGTGCCAGCAGCTTGGGCCGCTACTCTGGAAACACCATATATTTT
J gene: TRBJ2-1; clone size: few; V gene: TRBV6-1; D gene: TRBD1; CDR3 protein: CASSEEGAGGEFF; CDR3 DNA: TGTGCCAGCAGTGAAGAGGGGGCAGGGGGTGAGTTCTTC
J gene: TRBJ1-6; clone size: .; V gene: TRBV7-2; D gene: TRBD1; CDR3 protein: CASSATGRNSPLHF; CDR3 DNA: TGTGCCAGCAGCGCGACAGGGCGAAATTCACCCCTCCACTTT
J gene: TRBJ2-2; clone size: .; V gene: TRBV30; D gene: TRBD1; CDR3 protein: CAWSRGWGQGDANTGELFF; CDR3 DNA: TGTGCCTGGAGTCGAGGATGGGGACAGGGAGACGCGAACACCGGGGAGCTGTTTTTT
J gene: TRBJ1-6; clone size: .; V gene: TRBV6-6; D gene: TRBD1; CDR3 protein: CASRGGQTSFNSPLHF; CDR3 DNA: TGTGCCAGCAGGGGGGGACAGACAAGTTTTAATTCACCCCTCCACTTT
J gene: TRBJ1-2; clone size: .; V gene: TRBV27; D gene: TRBD1; CDR3 protein: CASSFLGQDIYGYTF; CDR3 DNA: TGTGCCAGCAGTTTTCTGGGACAGGATATCTATGGCTACACCTTC
J gene: TRBJ2-2; clone size: .; V gene: TRBV5-1; D gene: TRBD1; CDR3 protein: CASSSTGGAPGELFF; CDR3 DNA: TGCGCCAGCAGCTCCACAGGGGGCGCCCCCGGGGAGCTGTTTTTT
J gene: TRBJ1-5; clone size: .; V gene: TRBV6-1; D gene: TRBD1; CDR3 protein: CASSESRQGNQPQHF; CDR3 DNA: TGTGCCAGCAGTGAATCGAGACAGGGGAATCAGCCCCAGCATTTT
J gene: TRBJ2-2; clone size: .; V gene: TRBV5-5; D gene: .; CDR3 protein: CASSLKSGPNTGELFF; CDR3 DNA: TGTGCCAGCAGCTTGAAGTCAGGACCGAACACCGGGGAGCTGTTTTTT
J gene: TRBJ2-7; clone size: .; V gene: TRBV21-1; D gene: .; CDR3 protein: CASSKGGRRPNYEQYF; CDR3 DNA: TGTGCCAGCAGCAAGGGAGGGCGGAGGCCCAACTACGAGCAGTACTTC
J gene: TRBJ1-1; clone size: .; V gene: TRBV13; D gene: .; CDR3 protein: CASSLGRGTHNTEAFF; CDR3 DNA: TGTGCCAGCAGCTTAGGACGCGGGACACATAACACTGAAGCTTTCTTT
J gene: TRBJ2-7; clone size: .; V gene: TRBV27; D gene: .; CDR3 protein: CASMGSDLRGLYEQYF; CDR3 DNA: TGTGCCAGCATGGGTTCCGACTTGCGGGGACTCTACGAGCAGTACTTC
J gene: TRBJ2-1; clone size: few; V gene: TRBV27; D gene: .; CDR3 protein: CASSYDSTGDYEQFF; CDR3 DNA: TGTGCCAGCAGTTACGACTCGACCGGCGATTATGAGCAGTTCTTC
J gene: TRBJ2-7; clone size: .; V gene: TRBV5-1; D gene: TRBD1; CDR3 protein: CASSSGTGGYEQYF; CDR3 DNA: TGCGCCAGCAGTTCCGGGACAGGGGGCTACGAGCAGTACTTC
J gene: TRBJ2-1; clone size: .; V gene: TRBV28; D gene: TRBD2; CDR3 protein: CASIGLAGGVYNEQFF; CDR3 DNA: TGTGCCAGCATCGGTCTAGCGGGGGGGGTTTACAATGAGCAGTTCTTC
J gene: TRBJ2-5; clone size: .; V gene: TRBV5-6; D gene: .; CDR3 protein: CASSFRAAEKTQYF; CDR3 DNA: TGTGCCAGCAGCTTTAGGGCCGCGGAGAAGACCCAGTACTTC
J gene: TRBJ2-6; clone size: .; V gene: TRBV9; D gene: TRBD2; CDR3 protein: CASSVGGGAGANVLTF; CDR3 DNA: TGTGCCAGCAGCGTAGGGGGGGGAGCAGGGGCCAACGTCCTGACTTTC
J gene: TRBJ2-1; clone size: few; V gene: TRBV19; D gene: TRBD1; CDR3 protein: CASSHRGYNEQFF; CDR3 DNA: TGTGCCAGTAGTCACAGGGGATACAATGAGCAGTTCTTC
J gene: TRBJ2-7; clone size: .; V gene: TRBV7-8; D gene: TRBD2; CDR3 protein: CASSLATSSGVSYEQYF; CDR3 DNA: TGTGCCAGCAGCTTAGCAACCTCTAGCGGGGTCTCCTACGAGCAGTACTTC